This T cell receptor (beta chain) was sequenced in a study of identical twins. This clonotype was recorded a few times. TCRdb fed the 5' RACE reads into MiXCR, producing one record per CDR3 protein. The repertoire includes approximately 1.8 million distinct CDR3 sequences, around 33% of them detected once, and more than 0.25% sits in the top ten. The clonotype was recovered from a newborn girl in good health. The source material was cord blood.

CDR3 loop: CASSPLIGTREAFF. The DNA of the CDR3 is TGTGCCAGCAGTCCACTCATAGGTACCCGTGAAGCTTTCTTT. The chain carries TRBV28 and TRBJ1-1; D is unresolved. The V gene lost 5 bases and the J gene lost 7 bases, with 17 bases spanning the gap. The germline CDR1 and CDR2 sequences are MDHEN and SYDVKM. This CDR3 has 14 residues.